This T cell receptor beta chain was sequenced for a study of early stage breast cancer tumors. Germline V gives CDR1 KGHSH, CDR2 LQKENI. This CDR3 has 14 residues. V dropped 0 bases and J dropped 2 bases, with 7 bases sitting between them. To note about this clone: Its specificity is not known.

Study outcomes and limitations: Unsorted bulk genomic DNA sequencing lacked pairing and functional marker data.

The table came from immunoSEQ multiplex PCR; TCRdb's copy has only in-frame clones and leaves some out. Of almost 55,000 clones listed, around nine tenths are singletons. Input material: blood. The chain couples TRBV18 to TRBJ2-5, with D possibly matching TRBD2 (5 bases). This TCR derives from a person between 65 and 80 years old with breast cancer. The CDR3 DNA sequence: TGTGCCAGCTCACCACCCGGGGAGCAAGAGACCCAGTACTTC. It encodes CASSPPGEQETQYF.